The entry that follows covers one T cell receptor (beta chain) sequence. In its sample, this clonotype was seen many times. The target of this receptor is not known. Base quality data are lacking; no much larger clone is found one base away. V is cut by 0 bases and J by 3 bases, and the space between the germline ends is 12 bases. The CDR3 has 16 amino acids, counting the end cysteine and phenylalanine. CDR3 DNA is the only sequence kept; it has 48 bases, read in frame from the first base. CDR1 and CDR2, per the germline V gene, are SGHRS and YFSETQ. This sample stems from a study of tumor-infiltrating lymphocytes in primary liver carcinoma (dated 2017 in TCRdb). Some background on the complete study: Of the five patients, three men and two women aged 30 to 69 years, four had hepatocellular carcinoma and one had combined HCC and intrahepatic cholangiocarcinoma. The five patients had tumors of stage T1-T3 N0M0, with maximum diameters ranging from 4.2 to 10 cm. Each sample produced about 3.65 to 7.5 million productive TCRbeta reads, and read depth showed no significant difference between tissue types. The study combined TCRbeta repertoire sequencing, expression microarrays and whole-exome sequencing across five regions of each liver tumor, with adjacent normal tissue and blood. A total of roughly 35 specimens from 5 patients, comprising approximately 25 tumor regions, 5 adjacent noncancerous liver tissues and 5 peripheral blood samples, were covered by TCRbeta repertoire sequencing. To link TCRbeta repertoire diversity with the local molecular phenotype, the approximately 25 tumor region samples were profiled using Agilent mRNA microarrays. Technical replicate repertoires showed high reproducibility, with mean shared-clone rates roughly 0.87 and correlation coefficients above 0.95. Findings and caveats that apply to the study as a whole: Only a few patients were included in the study, and the authors note that the findings should be validated in a larger study. Consistent with antigen-driven expansion, pairs of tumor regions showed higher repertoire overlap (mean roughly 35%) than either tumor-adjacent pairs (approximately 17%) or tumor-blood pairs (about 15%). Just about 8-24% of top clones turned up in all five regions of a tumor, which suggests spatial heterogeneity among tumor-infiltrating T cells. Because sequencing covered only the TCR beta chain and unpaired alpha chains were not captured, true repertoire diversity is likely underestimated. A significantly larger repertoire fraction was made up by the top 250 clones in tumors than in blood (p = 0.039). Because the samples were bulk and unsorted, CD4+ and CD8+ T cell repertoires could not be compared.

Total RNA and DNA were co-extracted without cell sorting from approximately 20-30 mg of bulk tissue using the AllPrep DNA/RNA mini kit. Between late 2015 and March 2016, several patients in China with histopathologically diagnosed primary liver carcinoma had their tumors surgically resected. At the time of sampling, the patients had chronic HBV infection and had not received any treatment. Five spatially separated regions were sampled from each tumor: the superior, inferior, left-lateral and right-lateral poles, plus the tumor centre. More than 75% viable tumor cells were found by histology in every tumor sample. Each fresh piece of tumor and adjacent tissue was cut in two, with one half stored in RNAlater at -80 degrees C and the other half sent for histology. TCRbeta-specific cDNA was reverse-transcribed from 500 ng total RNA using a constant-region primer and ProtoScript II reverse transcriptase. Three nested multiplex PCR rounds, following a slightly modified ARM-PCR procedure, were used to build the TCRbeta libraries. Multiplex TRBV1-TRBV30 forward primers and a Cbeta reverse primer were used in the first two PCR rounds, each of which was run for roughly 10 cycles. A final 25-cycle PCR with Deep VentR polymerase added sample barcodes and Illumina adapters. Before sequencing, amplicons between 200 and 500 bp were purified from gel using a QIAquick gel extraction kit. An Illumina HiSeq 2500 was used to sequence the TCRbeta amplicons with 250-bp paired-end reads. In the authors' own workflow: Trimmomatic v0.33 was used to quality-trim the reads, and FLASH v1.2.11 was used to merge paired reads so that full CDR3 sequences could be recovered. MiGEC v1.2.1b assigned V, D and J germline segments to the rearranged TCRbeta sequences. Clonotype statistics and Shannon-Wiener diversity indices were calculated with VDJtools v1.0.0. Except for diversity analysis, only each sample's 250 most abundant clonotypes were used in subsequent analyses to reduce sampling bias. In-frame beta chains were kept once TCRdb had trimmed the public reads at Q25 with fastp and called clones with MiXCR. Identical CDR3 protein sequences are pooled into one entry, listed with their most common genes and DNA. The V and J calls here are based on TCRdb, not the publication. This sample comprises roughly 100,000 distinct CDR3 sequences, 55% to 80% of them detected only once. Around 10% of the sample is taken by the ten largest.

The sequence joins TRBV5-1 to TRBJ2-2, with the D call tentatively TRBD1 or TRBD2, each fitting 5 bases. This clonotype originated in a woman aged 60-70 years with primary liver carcinoma and hepatitis B virus infection. Sequencing was performed on liver tumor tissue from sampling region 2. Per the publication, the cell subset or site label means: tumor region T2, inferior pole. The nucleotides are TGCGCCAGCAGCTTGGGGACCGGGACCCACACCGGGGAGCTGTTTTTT. Translated, this gives CASSLGTGTHTGELFF.